The clone carrying this TCR beta chain has a handful of counts. Antigen unknown. This sample was included in a study of blood T cells in healthy people across ages. Study findings and constraints: Per million T cells, TCR beta diversity dropped roughly linearly as age increased.

Primers used in a second PCR of about 7 to 12 cycles were a sample-barcoded 5' primer and a J-beta primer mix. TCRdb ran MiXCR on the 5' RACE reads and lists one entry per CDR3 protein. This table holds some 880,000 distinct CDR3 sequences, about 37% found once. Sequenced material: blood. The sequence came from a man aged 18 to 29 in good health.

CDR3 bases: TGTGCCAGCAGTTTATCAAAGGGGCAGGAAACTTTGTACTTC. Its protein product is CASSLSKGQETLYF. The rearrangement joins TRBV27 to TRBJ2-4, with D maybe TRBD1 (5 bases). Trimming shortened V by 0 bases and J by 15 bases, and 18 bases separated the two germline ends. The CDR3 is 14 residues long. Germline V CDR1 and CDR2: MNHEY, SMNVEV (reference sequence).